The 20 T cell receptor beta chains in this list originate from one sample, sequenced in a study of cytomegalovirus exposure and HLA in healthy donors. The PCR employed 60 Vbeta primers together with 13 Jbeta primers. Sequencing used immunoSEQ multiplex PCR; TCRdb keeps in-frame clones, though not all of them. This table holds over 100,000 clones, 74% found once. Sequencing was performed on PBMCs. These receptors were obtained from a man aged 25 to 45 in good health and CMV-seropositive.

The chain recombines TRBV6-1 with TRBJ2-5; the match to TRBD1 covers 7 bases. The last part of the DNA fits TRBJ2-7 better; the J call may be wrong. This CDR3 is built from 17 residues. The germline CDR1 and CDR2 sequences are MNHNS and SASEGT. The CDR3 protein is CASSEDRGLTIPYEQYF. CDR3 nucleotides: TGTGCCAGCAGTGAAGACAGGGGCCTGACAATCCCCTACGAGCAGTACTTC.

The chain employs TRBV2 and TRBJ2-7, with 8 bases matching TRBD1. This CDR3 is 14 amino acids long. Trimming removed 5 bases from V and 3 bases from J; junction bases left unmatched: 6. CDR1 and CDR2 from the germline V gene are SNHLY and FYNNEI. DNA of the CDR3: TGTGCCAGCAGTAAACGGACAGGGAGCTACGAGCAGTACTTC. It translates to CASSKRTGSYEQYF.

This clone was seen once. V is TRBV5-4 and J is TRBJ1-4; 7 bases are a match to TRBD1. This CDR3 comprises 15 residues. The germline V gene has CDR1 SGHNT and CDR2 YYREEE (reference sequence). V lost 4 bases, J lost 5 bases, and 8 bases stayed unmatched. In DNA, the CDR3 is TGTGCCAGCAGCCCGGAACAGGGGAGGAATGAAAAACTGTTTTTT. Residues: CASSPEQGRNEKLFF.

The chain carries TRBV2 and TRBJ2-5; 10 bases match TRBD1. V dropped 7 bases and J dropped 7; count of bases not matched to a gene: 3. The CDR3 is made up of 12 amino acids. CDR1 is SNHLY, CDR2 FYNNEI, per germline. The CDR3 loop reads CASNGQGGTQYF. The CDR3 DNA is TGTGCCAGCAACGGACAGGGGGGGACCCAGTACTTC.

The chain is built from TRBV7-9 and TRBJ2-7; the D gene is possibly TRBD1 (6 bases). V was clipped by 6 bases and J by 6 bases, with 15 bases between them. The CDR3 extends over 13 amino acids. In germline, CDR1 is SEHNR, CDR2 FQNEAQ (reference sequence). This chain's CDR3 is CASRALGASEQYF. The DNA of the CDR3 is TGTGCCAGCAGAGCATTGGGGGCCAGCGAGCAGTACTTC. Complete variable domain (other parts from reference TRBV7-9 and TRBJ2-7): DTGVSQNPRHKITKRGQNVTFRCDPISEHNRLYWYRQTLGQGPEFLTYFQNEAQLEKSRLLSDRFSAERPKGSFSTLEIQRTEQGDSAMYLCASRALGASEQYFGPGTRLTVT.

About this clone itself: One junction end does not reproduce the germline sequence, and a read error may be involved. V gene TRBV7-9 combines with J gene TRBJ1-2; 8 bases align to TRBD1. This CDR3 spans 14 amino acids. Germline lookup yields CDR1 SEHNR and CDR2 FQNEAQ (reference sequence). CDR3 sequence: CSSSLQGDIYGYTF. The CDR3 nucleotides are TGTTCCAGCAGCTTACAGGGGGACATCTATGGCTACACCTTC.

The chain carries TRBV5-6 and TRBJ2-2; TRBD2 agrees at 7 bases. Per germline, CDR1 SGHDT and CDR2 YYEEEE. The CDR3 length is 15 residues. J gave up 5 bases and V 2 bases, and 6 bases lay outside the gene matches. As DNA, the CDR3 is TGTGCCAGCAGCTTCAGGACTAGAGGGACCGGGGAGCTGTTTTTT. It translates to CASSFRTRGTGELFF.

J is TRBJ1-2 and V is TRBV5-1, with 11 bases identical to TRBD1. The CDR3 is 16 amino acids. Germline CDR1 SGHRS, CDR2 YFSETQ. V trimming: 1 base; J trimming: 7 bases; junction bases outside the gene matches: 9. The CDR3 sequence is CASSLWTGGDSCGYTF. The CDR3 DNA is TGCGCCAGCAGCTTGTGGACAGGGGGCGATTCGTGTGGCTACACCTTC.

This chain joins TRBV28 and TRBJ2-1, with TRBD2 matching over 9 bases. This CDR3 spans 12 amino acids. CDR1 and CDR2 (germline): MDHEN, SYDVKM. After removal of 7 bases from V and 10 bases from J, the junction contained 5 bases not matched to a gene. CDR3 protein: CASTTSGPEQFF. CDR3 DNA: TGTGCCAGCACGACTAGCGGACCGGAGCAGTTCTTC.

The gene calls are TRBV11-2 and TRBJ2-3; 8 positions agree with TRBD1. CDR1 is SGHAT, CDR2 FQNNGV, per germline. J gave up 4 bases and V 4 bases, and 7 bases lay outside the gene matches. This CDR3 region has 15 residues. CDR3 residues: CASSSYAQGADTQYF. The CDR3 bases are TGTGCCAGCAGCTCGTATGCACAGGGGGCAGATACGCAGTATTTT.

The sample holds many counts of this clone. The chain couples TRBV6-1 to TRBJ1-6, with TRBD1 matching 7 bases. Looked up from germline, CDR1 is MNHNS and CDR2 is SASEGT. The CDR3 contains 17 residues. V lost 3 bases to trimming and J lost 10 bases; unmatched junction nucleotides: 15. In DNA, the CDR3 is TGTGCCAGCAGTGAGGTTGGGACAGCCCTGCTGAGGTCACCCCTCCACTTT. Encoded protein: CASSEVGTALLRSPLHF.

The chain is built from TRBV9 and TRBJ2-3, with D perhaps TRBD1 (5 bases). The CDR3 spans 15 residues. Between the trimmed V and J ends, which lost 2 bases and 2 bases, there was a span of 12 bases. Germline V gene sequence: CDR1 SGDLS, CDR2 YYNGEE. The CDR3 nucleotides are TGTGCCAGCAGCGTGCAGGGAACCTTCACAGATACGCAGTATTTT. This codes for CASSVQGTFTDTQYF.

Concerning this clone: A junction boundary mismatches the germline segment, possibly from a read error. The chain is built from TRBV5-1 and TRBJ2-7; the match to TRBD1 covers 8 bases. This CDR3 spans 16 amino acids. The V gene's germline CDR1 is SGHRS and CDR2 YFSETQ. CDR3 loop: CASRLGDRLKSYEQYF. The CDR3 DNA reads TGCGCCAGCAGGTTGGGGGACAGGCTTAAATCTTACGAGCAGTACTTC.

The chain carries TRBV6-5 and TRBJ1-1, with D uncertain. Looked up from germline, CDR1 is MNHEY and CDR2 is SVGAGI. Trimming stripped 5 bases from V and 5 bases from J, with 18 bases between. The CDR3 covers 15 residues. The CDR3 DNA reads as TGTGCCAGCAGTCTTCGGCCGGCCCCGGGAACTGAAGCTTTCTTT. Encoded protein: CASSLRPAPGTEAFF.

The gene calls are TRBV5-6 and TRBJ2-3, with 11 bases fitting TRBD2. Germline V gene data show CDR1 as SGHDT and CDR2 as YYEEEE. This CDR3 comprises 16 residues. V was pared by 2 bases and J by 3 bases, with 5 bases of the junction left unmatched. The DNA of the CDR3 is TGTGCCAGCAGCTTATATAGCGGGGGGGGTACAGATACGCAGTATTTT. This sequence encodes CASSLYSGGGTDTQYF.

The chain has TRBV7-9 and TRBJ2-3, with 7 bases identical to TRBD2. V lost 1 base to trimming and J lost 3 bases; unmatched junction nucleotides: 7. The CDR3 totals 16 residues. Per germline, CDR1 SEHNR and CDR2 FQNEAQ (reference sequence). CDR3 sequence reads: CASSLGGGVGTDTQYF. The CDR3 nucleotides are TGTGCCAGCAGCTTAGGTGGGGGGGTAGGGACAGATACGCAGTATTTT.

V and J are TRBV6-5 and TRBJ1-6, with 8 bases lining up with TRBD1. In germline, CDR1 is MNHEY, CDR2 SVGAGI. The CDR3 sequence is 13 residues long. V lost 5 bases to trimming and J lost 8 bases; unmatched junction nucleotides: 2. The CDR3 sequence: CASSEQGDSPLHF. In DNA form, the CDR3 reads TGTGCCAGCAGTGAACAGGGGGATTCACCCCTCCACTTT.

This clone has more than one count but fewer than ten. This chain uses TRBV5-1 with TRBJ2-7; 14 nucleotides align to TRBD2. The length of the CDR3 is 15 residues. V trimming: 4 bases; J trimming: 4 bases; junction bases outside the gene matches: 4. Germline-derived CDR1 and CDR2 are SGHRS and YFSETQ. CDR3 sequence: CASSTTSGGVYEQYF. DNA for the CDR3: TGCGCCAGCAGCACGACTAGCGGGGGGGTGTACGAGCAGTACTTC.

The chain has TRBV4-1 and TRBJ2-3, with 7 positions matching TRBD2. The V and J ends lost 3 bases and 2 bases, in that order; junction bases with no gene match: 8. The CDR3 length is 16 residues. Germline loops: CDR1 MGHRA, CDR2 YSYEKL. The CDR3 loop is CASSHPGGGSTDTQYF. The CDR3 bases are TGCGCCAGCAGCCACCCCGGGGGAGGGTCCACAGATACGCAGTATTTT.

V usage is TRBV6-1 and J usage is TRBJ1-5; 7 positions agree with TRBD1. The CDR3 totals 15 residues. Germline lookup yields CDR1 MNHNS and CDR2 SASEGT. V lost 7 bases and J lost 2; bases outside the gene matches: 8. The DNA for the CDR3 is TGTGCCAGCAATCCACAGGGGTCAGGCAATCAGCCCCAGCATTTT. Residues: CASNPQGSGNQPQHF.